Each of the 2 T cell receptor beta chains below was sequenced from the same sample in a study of cytomegalovirus exposure and HLA in healthy donors. Sequencing used immunoSEQ multiplex PCR; TCRdb keeps in-frame clones, though not all of them. The repertoire holds about 180,000 clones, with approximately 86% as singletons. The sequenced material came from PBMCs. These receptor sequences come from a man aged 18 to 30 in good health and CMV-seropositive.

The chain employs TRBV11-1 and TRBJ1-2, with 10 bases that match TRBD1. Germline V gene lookup returns CDR1 SGHAT and CDR2 FQDESV (reference sequence). The CDR3 is 19 residues long. The J segment lost 1 base and the V segment lost 0 bases, leaving 11 bases of the junction unmatched. The CDR3 DNA follows: TGTGCCAGCAGCTTAGCCCTACGGGGACAGGGGCGAAATAACTATGGCTACACCTTC. Amino acids: CASSLALRGQGRNNYGYTF.

This chain links TRBV7-6 with TRBJ2-3; maybe TRBD2 (7 bases). The CDR3 is made up of 15 amino acids. CDR1 SGHVS and CDR2 FNYEAQ come from the germline V gene. Trimming pared 1 base from V and 1 base from J, leaving 9 bases between. CDR3 in DNA: TGTGCCAGCAGCTTAGGAGGGGGGGGCACAGATACGCAGTATTTT. It translates to CASSLGGGGTDTQYF.